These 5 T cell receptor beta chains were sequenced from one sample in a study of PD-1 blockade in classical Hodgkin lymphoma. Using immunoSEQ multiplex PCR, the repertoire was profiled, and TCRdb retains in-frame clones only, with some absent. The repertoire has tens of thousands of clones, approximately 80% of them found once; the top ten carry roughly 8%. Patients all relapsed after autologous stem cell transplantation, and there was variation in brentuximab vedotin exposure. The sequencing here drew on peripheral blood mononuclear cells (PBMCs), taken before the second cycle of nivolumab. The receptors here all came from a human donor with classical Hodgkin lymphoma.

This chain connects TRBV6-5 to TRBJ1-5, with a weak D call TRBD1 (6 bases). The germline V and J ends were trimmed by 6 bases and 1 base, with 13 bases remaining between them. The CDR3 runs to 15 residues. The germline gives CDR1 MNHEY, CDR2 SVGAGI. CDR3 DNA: TGTGCCAGCAGGCCACAGGGACCAAGCAATCAGCCCCAGCATTTT. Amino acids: CASRPQGPSNQPQHF.

The CDR3 is CASSETNYGYTF. The CDR3, as DNA: TGTGCCAGCAGTGAAACCAACTATGGCTACACCTTC. The rearrangement joins TRBV2 to TRBJ1-2, with D unclear. Germline CDR1 is SNHLY and CDR2 is FYNNEI. V lost 2 bases and J 2 bases, leaving 3 bases between the germline ends. This CDR3 is built from 12 residues.

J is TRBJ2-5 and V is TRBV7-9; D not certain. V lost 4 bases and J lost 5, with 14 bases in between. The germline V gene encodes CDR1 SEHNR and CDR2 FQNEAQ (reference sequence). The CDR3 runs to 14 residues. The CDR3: CASSSRLSWETQYF. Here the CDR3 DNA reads TGTGCCAGCAGCTCTCGTTTGTCTTGGGAGACCCAGTACTTC.

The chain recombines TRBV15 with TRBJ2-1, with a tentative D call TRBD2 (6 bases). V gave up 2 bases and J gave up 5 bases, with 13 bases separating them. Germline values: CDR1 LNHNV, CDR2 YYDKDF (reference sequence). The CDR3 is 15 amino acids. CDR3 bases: TGTGCCACCAGCAGATACCGGGAGCTAGACAATGAGCAGTTCTTC. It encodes CATSRYRELDNEQFF.

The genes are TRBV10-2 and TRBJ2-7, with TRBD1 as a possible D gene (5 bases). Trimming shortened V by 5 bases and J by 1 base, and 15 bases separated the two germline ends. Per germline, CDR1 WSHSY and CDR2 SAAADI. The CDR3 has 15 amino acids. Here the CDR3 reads CASSFPNRFSYEQYF. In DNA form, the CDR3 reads TGCGCCAGCAGTTTCCCAAACAGGTTTTCCTACGAGCAGTACTTC.